This TCR beta chain was sequenced in a study of shared clonotypes between healthy human individuals. Across the study: The donors, two women and a few men, were aged 18 to 49. Study-wide findings and caveats: Generation probabilities of non-shared clonotypes were lower (relative to those shared by all four donors).

As originally analysed: ImmunoSEQ junction-only sequences lacked quality scores, so their filtering differed. TCRdb keeps only in-frame clones here, not all; method: immunoSEQ multiplex PCR. D and trimming were read from the DNA, whereas the V and J calls and clone size are those reported in that table. The table includes around 2,000,000 clones, about 95% detected once. The CDR3 loop spans 16 amino acids. Trimming at V came to 2 bases and at J to 5 bases, leaving 8 bases not matched to a gene. The germline V gene encodes CDR1 MNHEY and CDR2 SVGAGI. As to this clone: Its target is unknown.

As defined, naive CD8 cells were CD45RO-negative and positively selected for CCR7, with terminally differentiated effector memory CD45RA+ cells excluded. The chain combines TRBV6-5 with TRBJ2-1, with 8 bases lining up with TRBD1. The source of this sequence is a man between 18 and 29 years old in good health. The specimen was naive CD8+ T cells sorted from blood. CDR3 residues: CASSYGGTGNNNEQFF. CDR3 coding DNA: TGTGCCAGCAGTTACGGGGGGACAGGCAACAACAATGAGCAGTTCTTC.